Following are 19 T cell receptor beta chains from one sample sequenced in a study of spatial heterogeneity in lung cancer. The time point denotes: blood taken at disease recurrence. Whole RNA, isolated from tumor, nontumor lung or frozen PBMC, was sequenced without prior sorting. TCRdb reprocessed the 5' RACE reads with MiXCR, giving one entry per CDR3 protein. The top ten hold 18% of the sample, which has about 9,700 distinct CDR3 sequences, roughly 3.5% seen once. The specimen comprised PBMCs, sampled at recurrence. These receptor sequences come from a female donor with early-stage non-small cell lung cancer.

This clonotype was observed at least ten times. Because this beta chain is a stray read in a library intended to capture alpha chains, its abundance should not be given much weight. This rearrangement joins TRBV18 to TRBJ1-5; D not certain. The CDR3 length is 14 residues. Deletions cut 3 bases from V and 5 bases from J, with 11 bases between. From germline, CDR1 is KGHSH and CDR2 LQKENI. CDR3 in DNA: TGTGCCAGCTCACCCGAACAGACTTATCAGCCCCAGCATTTT. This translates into CASSPEQTYQPQHF.

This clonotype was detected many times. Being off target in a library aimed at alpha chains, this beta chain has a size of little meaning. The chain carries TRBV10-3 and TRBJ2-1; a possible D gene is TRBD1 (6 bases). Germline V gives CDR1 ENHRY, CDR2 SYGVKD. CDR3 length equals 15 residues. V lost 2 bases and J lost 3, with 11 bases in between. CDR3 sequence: CAISETAGDYNEQFF. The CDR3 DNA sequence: TGTGCCATCAGTGAGACGGCAGGGGACTACAATGAGCAGTTCTTC.

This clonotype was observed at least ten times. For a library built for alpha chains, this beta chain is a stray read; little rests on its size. The CDR3 coding sequence is TGCAGTGGAGACAGGGGGGGCACTGAAGCTTTCTTT. Protein: CSGDRGGTEAFF. This rearrangement joins TRBV20-1 to TRBJ1-1; 9 bases match TRBD1. The CDR3 has 12 amino acids. The germline V gene has CDR1 DFQATT and CDR2 SNEGSKA (reference sequence). With 7 bases clipped from V and 4 bases from J, the junction kept 4 bases outside the gene matches.

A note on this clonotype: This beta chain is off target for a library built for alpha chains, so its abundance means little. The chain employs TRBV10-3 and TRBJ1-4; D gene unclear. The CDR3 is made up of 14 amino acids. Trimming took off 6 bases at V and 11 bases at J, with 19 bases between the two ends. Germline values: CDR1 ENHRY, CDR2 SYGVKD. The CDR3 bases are TGTGCCATCAGGGGGAATGCTCCGCTGGATAAACTGTTTTTT. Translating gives CAIRGNAPLDKLFF.

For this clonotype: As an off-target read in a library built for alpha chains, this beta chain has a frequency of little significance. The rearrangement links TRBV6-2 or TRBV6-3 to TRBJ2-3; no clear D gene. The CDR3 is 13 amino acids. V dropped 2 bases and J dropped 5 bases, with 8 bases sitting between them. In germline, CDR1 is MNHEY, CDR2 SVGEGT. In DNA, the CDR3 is TGTGCCAGCAGTTACGTGGTCAGAGATACGCAGTATTTT. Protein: CASSYVVRDTQYF.

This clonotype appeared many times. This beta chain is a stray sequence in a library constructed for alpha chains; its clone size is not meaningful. The CDR3 DNA follows: TGTGCCAGCAGTGAAGGATATAGCGGGGGCCCCCTAGCCAAAAACATTCAGTACTTC. Protein sequence: CASSEGYSGGPLAKNIQYF. The gene calls are TRBV2 and TRBJ2-4; 9 nucleotides match TRBD2. This CDR3 comprises 19 residues. V lost 1 base and J lost 0; bases outside the gene matches: 10. The V gene's germline CDR1 is SNHLY and CDR2 FYNNEI.

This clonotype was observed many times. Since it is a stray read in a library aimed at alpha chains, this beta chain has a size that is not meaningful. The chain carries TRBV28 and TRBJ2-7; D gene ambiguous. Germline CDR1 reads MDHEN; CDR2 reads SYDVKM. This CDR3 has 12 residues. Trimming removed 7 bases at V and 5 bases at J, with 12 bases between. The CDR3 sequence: CASNLIKHEQYF. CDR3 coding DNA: TGTGCCAGCAACCTTATTAAACACGAGCAGTACTTC.

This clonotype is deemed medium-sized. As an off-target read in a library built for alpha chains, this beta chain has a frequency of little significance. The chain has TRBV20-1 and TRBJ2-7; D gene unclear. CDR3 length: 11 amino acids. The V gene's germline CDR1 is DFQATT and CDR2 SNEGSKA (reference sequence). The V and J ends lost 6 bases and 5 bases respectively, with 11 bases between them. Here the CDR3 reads CSAPSADEQYF. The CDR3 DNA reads TGCAGTGCCCCCAGCGCCGACGAGCAGTACTTC.

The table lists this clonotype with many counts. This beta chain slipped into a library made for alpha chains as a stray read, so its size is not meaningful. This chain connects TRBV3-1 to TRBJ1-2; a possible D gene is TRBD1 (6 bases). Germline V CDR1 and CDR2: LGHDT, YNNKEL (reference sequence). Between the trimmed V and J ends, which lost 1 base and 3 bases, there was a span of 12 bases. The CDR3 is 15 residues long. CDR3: CASSQAPGQDYGYTF. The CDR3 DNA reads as TGTGCCAGCAGCCAAGCGCCGGGACAAGACTATGGCTACACCTTC.

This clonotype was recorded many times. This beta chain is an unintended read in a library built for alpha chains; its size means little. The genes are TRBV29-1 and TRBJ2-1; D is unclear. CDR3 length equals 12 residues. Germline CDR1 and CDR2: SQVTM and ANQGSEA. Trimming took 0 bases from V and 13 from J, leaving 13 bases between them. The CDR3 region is CSVEDDTNIQFF. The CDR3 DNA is TGCAGCGTTGAAGACGACACTAACATCCAGTTCTTC.

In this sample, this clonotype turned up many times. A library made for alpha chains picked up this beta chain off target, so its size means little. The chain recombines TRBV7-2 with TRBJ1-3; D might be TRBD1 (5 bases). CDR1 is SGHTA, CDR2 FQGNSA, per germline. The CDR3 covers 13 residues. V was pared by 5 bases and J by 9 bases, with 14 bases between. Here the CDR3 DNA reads TGTGCCAGCAGCACACCGGGGAGGGGCACCATATATTTT. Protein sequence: CASSTPGRGTIYF.

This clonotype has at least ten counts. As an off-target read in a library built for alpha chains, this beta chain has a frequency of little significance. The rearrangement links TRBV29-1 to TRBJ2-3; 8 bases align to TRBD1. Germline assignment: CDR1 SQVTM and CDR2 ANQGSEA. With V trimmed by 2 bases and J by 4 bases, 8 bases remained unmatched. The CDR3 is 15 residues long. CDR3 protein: CSVERGQGAADTQYF. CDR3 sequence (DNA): TGCAGCGTTGAACGGGGTCAGGGGGCCGCAGATACGCAGTATTTT.

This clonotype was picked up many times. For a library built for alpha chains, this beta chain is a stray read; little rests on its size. The CDR3 protein is CASSLQGGGQPQHF. DNA of the CDR3: TGCGCCAGCAGCTTACAGGGGGGAGGTCAGCCCCAGCATTTT. The V call is TRBV5-1, the J call TRBJ1-5; 8 bases agree with TRBD1. Trimming cost V 2 bases and J 6 bases; bases outside gene matches: 4. The CDR3 runs 14 residues. Looked up from germline, CDR1 is SGHRS and CDR2 is YFSETQ. Complete variable domain (other parts from reference TRBV5-1 and TRBJ1-5): KAGVTQTPRYLIKTRGQQVTLSCSPISGHRSVSWYQQTPGQGLQFLFEYFSETQRNKGNFPGRFSGRQFSNSRSEMNVSTLELGDSALYLCASSLQGGGQPQHFGDGTRLSIL.

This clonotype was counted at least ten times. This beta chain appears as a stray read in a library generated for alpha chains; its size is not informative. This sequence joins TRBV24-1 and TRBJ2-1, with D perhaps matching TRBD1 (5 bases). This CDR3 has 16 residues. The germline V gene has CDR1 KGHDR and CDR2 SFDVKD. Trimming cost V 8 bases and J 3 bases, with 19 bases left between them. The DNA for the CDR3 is TGTGCCACCATCTGGACACCAGAGGTCTGCTACAATGAGCAGTTCTTC. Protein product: CATIWTPEVCYNEQFF.

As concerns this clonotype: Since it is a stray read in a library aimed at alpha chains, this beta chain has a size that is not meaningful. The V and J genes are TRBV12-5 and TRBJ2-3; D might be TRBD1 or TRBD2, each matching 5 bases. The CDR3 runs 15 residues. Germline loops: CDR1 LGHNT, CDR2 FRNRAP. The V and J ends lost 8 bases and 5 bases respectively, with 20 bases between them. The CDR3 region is CASRSDRGQGDTQYF. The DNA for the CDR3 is TGTGCTAGTAGGAGCGACAGAGGGCAGGGAGATACGCAGTATTTT. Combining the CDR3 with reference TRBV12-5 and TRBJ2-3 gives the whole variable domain DARVTQTPRHKVTEMGQEVTMRCQPILGHNTVFWYRQTMMQGLELLAYFRNRAPLDDSGMPKDRFSAEMPDATLATLKIQPSEPRDSAVYFCASRSDRGQGDTQYFGPGTRLTVL.

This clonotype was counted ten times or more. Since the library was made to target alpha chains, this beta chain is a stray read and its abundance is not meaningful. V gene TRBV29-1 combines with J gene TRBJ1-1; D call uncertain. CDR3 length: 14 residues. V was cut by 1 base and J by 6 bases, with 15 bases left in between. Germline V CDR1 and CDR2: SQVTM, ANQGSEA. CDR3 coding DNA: TGCAGCGTTGAAGCAAGGGTGGCTATTTCTGAAGCTTTCTTT. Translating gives CSVEARVAISEAFF.

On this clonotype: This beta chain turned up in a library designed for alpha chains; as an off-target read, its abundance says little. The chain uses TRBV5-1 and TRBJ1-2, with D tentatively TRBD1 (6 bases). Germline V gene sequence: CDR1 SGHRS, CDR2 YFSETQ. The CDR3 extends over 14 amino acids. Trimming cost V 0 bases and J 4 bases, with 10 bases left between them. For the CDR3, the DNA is TGCGCCAGCAGCTTGGAAGGGACAACCTATGGCTACACCTTC. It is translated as CASSLEGTTYGYTF. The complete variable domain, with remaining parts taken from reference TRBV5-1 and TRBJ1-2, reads KAGVTQTPRYLIKTRGQQVTLSCSPISGHRSVSWYQQTPGQGLQFLFEYFSETQRNKGNFPGRFSGRQFSNSRSEMNVSTLELGDSALYLCASSLEGTTYGYTFGSGTRLTVV.

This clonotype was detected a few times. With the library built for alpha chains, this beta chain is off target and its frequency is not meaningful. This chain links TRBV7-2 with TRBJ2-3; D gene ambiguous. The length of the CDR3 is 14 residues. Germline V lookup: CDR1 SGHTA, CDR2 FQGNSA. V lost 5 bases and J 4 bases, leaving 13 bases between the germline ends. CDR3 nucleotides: TGTGCCAGCAGCCCCGATCGCACCTCAGATACGCAGTATTTT. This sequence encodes CASSPDRTSDTQYF.

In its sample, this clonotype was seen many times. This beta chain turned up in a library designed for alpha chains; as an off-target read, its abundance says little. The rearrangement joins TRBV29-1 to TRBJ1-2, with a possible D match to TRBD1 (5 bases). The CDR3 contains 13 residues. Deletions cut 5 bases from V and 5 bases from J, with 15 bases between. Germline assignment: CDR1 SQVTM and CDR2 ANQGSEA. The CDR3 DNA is TGCAGCGTTCGGTCGGGGGGATTTTATGGCTACACCTTC. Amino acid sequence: CSVRSGGFYGYTF.